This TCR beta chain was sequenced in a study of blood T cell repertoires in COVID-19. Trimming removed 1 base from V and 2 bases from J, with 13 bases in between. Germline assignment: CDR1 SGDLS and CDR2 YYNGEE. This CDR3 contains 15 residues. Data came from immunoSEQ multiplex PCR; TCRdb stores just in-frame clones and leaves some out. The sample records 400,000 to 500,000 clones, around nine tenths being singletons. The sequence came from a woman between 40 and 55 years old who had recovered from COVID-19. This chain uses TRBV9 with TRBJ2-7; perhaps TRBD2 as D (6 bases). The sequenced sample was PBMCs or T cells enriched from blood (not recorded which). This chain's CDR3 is CASSVSGQITYEQYF. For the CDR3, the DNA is TGTGCCAGCAGCGTAAGCGGGCAGATAACCTACGAGCAGTACTTC.